The 5 T cell receptor beta chains reported below all come from one sample, sequenced in a study of beta chain features in type 1 diabetes. Study-level results: Type 1 diabetes patients showed a moderate but significant shortening of TCRB CDR3s in all four CD4+ subsets.

For these TCRs, the target antigens are not known. The investigators reverse transcribed all of the isolated RNA, so they sequenced expressed TCRB transcripts. Sequencing was performed with immunoSEQ multiplex PCR; in TCRdb, only in-frame clones are kept and a portion is missing. The sample lists about 150,000 clones; 9% to 12% were seen once. The sequenced sample was central memory CD4+ T cells from blood. Source of these receptors: a man aged 25-45 years with type 1 diabetes.

This clone was seen only a few times. J is TRBJ2-6 and V is TRBV7-3; weak D call: TRBD1 (6 bases). The CDR3 covers 18 residues. V was shortened by 4 bases and J by 0 bases, with 16 bases between the two germline ends. Germline V gives CDR1 SGHTA, CDR2 FQGTGA. DNA for the CDR3: TGTGCCAGCAGCTCCACTCAGGGGCCGCGCTCTGGGGCCAACGTCCTGACTTTC. Amino acids: CASSSTQGPRSGANVLTF.

This sequence joins TRBV5-1 and TRBJ1-1, with 8 bases aligning to TRBD1. This CDR3 contains 13 residues. Germline lookup yields CDR1 SGHRS and CDR2 YFSETQ. The V gene end was trimmed by 2 bases and the J gene end by 5 bases; junction bases not matched to a gene: 2. This CDR3 reads CASSLQGETEAFF. The CDR3 DNA is TGCGCCAGCAGCTTACAGGGGGAGACTGAAGCTTTCTTT.

V usage is TRBV7-9 and J usage is TRBJ1-1; no reliable D call. The CDR3 runs 14 residues. Trimming stripped 5 bases from V and 4 bases from J, with 14 bases between. Germline values: CDR1 SEHNR, CDR2 FQNEAQ (reference sequence). CDR3 DNA: TGTGCCAGCAGCCAGGACCGCGGGAGCACTGAAGCTTTCTTT. Its protein product is CASSQDRGSTEAFF.

The chain combines TRBV7-9 with TRBJ2-7; possibly TRBD1 for D (5 bases). The CDR3 runs 14 residues. CDR1 is SEHNR and CDR2 is FQNEAQ in the germline V gene (reference sequence). V lost 4 bases, J lost 3 bases, and 13 bases lay in between. The CDR3 is CASSSPDRNYEQYF. In DNA form, the CDR3 reads TGTGCCAGCAGCTCACCCGACAGAAACTACGAGCAGTACTTC.

This clone has a handful of counts. The junction and the germline gene differ at one end; a read error may be behind it. The chain carries TRBV7-7 and TRBJ2-3; 10 bases are shared with TRBD2. The CDR3 runs 20 residues. Germline lookup yields CDR1 SSHAT and CDR2 FNYEAQ (reference sequence). The CDR3, as DNA: TGTGCTAGCAGCTTAGAAGCTCCTAGCGGGAGCTCGTCAATCACAGATACGCAGTATTTT. This translates into CASSLEAPSGSSSITDTQYF.